Following are 31 T cell receptor beta chains from one sample sequenced in a study of blood T cell repertoires in COVID-19. Repertoires were generated with immunoSEQ multiplex PCR, while TCRdb's copy carries only in-frame clones and drops some. The sample includes about 180,000 clones, 75% to 90% seen only once; the top ten take 6% to 8%. The specimen sequenced was peripheral blood. These receptors were obtained from a woman between 70 and 85 years old with COVID-19, enrolled during active disease.

J is TRBJ1-1 and V is TRBV6-5; D is unclear. V dropped 2 bases and J dropped 5 bases, with 12 bases sitting between them. In germline, CDR1 is MNHEY, CDR2 SVGAGI. CDR3 length equals 14 residues. This CDR3 reads CASSYEGRTTEAFF. The CDR3 nucleotides are TGTGCCAGCAGTTACGAGGGTAGGACGACTGAAGCTTTCTTT.

CDR3 sequence reads: CASSYGAQPSTDTQYF. In DNA form, the CDR3 reads TGTGCCAGTAGTTATGGGGCGCAGCCTAGCACAGATACGCAGTATTTT. V gene TRBV19 combines with J gene TRBJ2-3, with D possibly matching TRBD1 (5 bases). Germline CDR1 LNHDA, CDR2 SQIVND (reference sequence). V was shortened by 5 bases and J by 0 bases, with 15 bases between the two germline ends. This CDR3 has 16 amino acids. Variable domain in full (rest from reference TRBV19 and TRBJ2-3): DGGITQSPKYLFRKEGQNVTLSCEQNLNHDAMYWYRQDPGQGLRLIYYSQIVNDFQKGDIAEGYSVSREKKESFPLTVTSAQKNPTAFYLCASSYGAQPSTDTQYFGPGTRLTVL.

This clone showed up just a few times. The chain carries TRBV27 and TRBJ2-7; TRBD1 is a possible D gene (6 bases). The germline V gene has CDR1 MNHEY and CDR2 SMNVEV (reference sequence). The V end lost 6 bases, the J end lost 0 bases, and 12 bases lay between the germline ends. The CDR3 contains 14 residues. The CDR3 DNA reads as TGTGCCAGCAGCACAAACAGGGCCTCCTACGAGCAGTACTTC. It is translated as CASSTNRASYEQYF.

There are a few counts of this clone. The CDR3 DNA reads TGTGCCAGCAGTCGAAGGGGATATGGCTACACCTTC. Protein product: CASSRRGYGYTF. The rearrangement uses TRBV6-5 and TRBJ1-2; D possibly corresponds to TRBD1 (5 bases). This CDR3 is 12 amino acids long. The germline V gene has CDR1 MNHEY and CDR2 SVGAGI. V lost 5 bases, J lost 5 bases, and 9 bases lay in between.

CDR3 coding DNA: TGTGCCAGCAGGGCCAAAGAGACCCAGTACTTC. Encoded protein: CASRAKETQYF. The V and J genes are TRBV5-6 and TRBJ2-5, with no clear D. The V and J ends lost 5 bases and 3 bases respectively, with 5 bases between them. The germline CDR1 and CDR2 sequences are SGHDT and YYEEEE. The CDR3 spans 11 residues.

This chain links TRBV27 with TRBJ2-7, with D unresolved. The CDR3 covers 15 residues. Germline-derived CDR1 and CDR2 are MNHEY and SMNVEV (reference sequence). The V end was cut by 2 bases, the J end by 0 bases, with 11 bases between. The CDR3 DNA is TGTGCCAGCAGTTTAAAGGCGGTGAGCTCCTACGAGCAGTACTTC. Encoded protein: CASSLKAVSSYEQYF.

This chain connects TRBV5-1 to TRBJ1-2; no definite D call. V lost 0 bases, J lost 8 bases, and 17 bases lay in between. This CDR3 has 15 residues. CDR1 is SGHRS, CDR2 YFSETQ, per germline. The CDR3 region is CASSLAVTEAGGYTF. CDR3 bases: TGCGCCAGCAGCTTGGCCGTCACGGAGGCTGGGGGCTACACCTTC.

V and J are TRBV19 and TRBJ2-7, with D perhaps matching TRBD1 (6 bases). Per the germline V gene, CDR1 is LNHDA and CDR2 is SQIVND (reference sequence). The CDR3 runs to 15 residues. Trimming took 1 base from V and 4 from J, leaving 14 bases between them. In nucleotides, the CDR3 is TGTGCCAGTAGTATAGTCGAGACAGGATCGTACGAGCAGTACTTC. It translates to CASSIVETGSYEQYF.

The V call is TRBV7-8, the J call TRBJ1-2; D ambiguous. The CDR3 extends over 16 amino acids. V shed 1 base and J shed 2 bases, with 14 bases lying between them. The germline V gene encodes CDR1 SGHVS and CDR2 FQNEAQ. The CDR3 sequence is CASSLEDTVINYGYTF. The CDR3 coding sequence is TGTGCCAGCAGCTTAGAAGACACGGTTATAAACTATGGCTACACCTTC. The variable domain in full, with the rest retrieved from reference TRBV7-8 and TRBJ1-2, is GAGVSQSPRYKVAKRGQDVALRCDPISGHVSLFWYQQALGQGPEFLTYFQNEAQLDKSGLPSDRFFAERPEGSVSTLKIQRTQQEDSAVYLCASSLEDTVINYGYTFGSGTRLTVV.

V usage is TRBV28 and J usage is TRBJ2-7; 8 nucleotides line up with TRBD1. V gave up 7 bases and J gave up 2 bases; unmatched junction bases: 4. The germline gives CDR1 MDHEN, CDR2 SYDVKM. CDR3 size: 13 residues. CDR3 region: CASIPTGAYEQYF. CDR3 bases: TGTGCCAGCATCCCGACAGGGGCCTACGAGCAGTACTTC. The variable domain in full, with the rest retrieved from reference TRBV28 and TRBJ2-7, is DVKVTQSSRYLVKRTGEKVFLECVQDMDHENMFWYRQDPGLGLRLIYFSYDVKMKEKGDIPEGYSVSREKKERFSLILESASTNQTSMYLCASIPTGAYEQYFGPGTRLTVT.

The chain combines TRBV3-1 (or the pseudogene TRBV3-2) with TRBJ2-1; D is perhaps TRBD2 (5 bases). The CDR3 spans 16 residues. Germline assignment: CDR1 LGHDT and CDR2 YNNKEL (reference sequence). The V end was cut by 3 bases, the J end by 8 bases, with 20 bases between. CDR3 in amino acids: CASSHPLAQPRDEQFF. Written as DNA, the CDR3 is TGTGCCAGCAGCCACCCTTTAGCGCAACCACGGGATGAGCAGTTCTTC.

V usage is TRBV7-9 and J usage is TRBJ2-6; the match to TRBD1 covers 12 bases. Looked up from germline, CDR1 is SEHNR and CDR2 is FQNEAQ (reference sequence). V lost 3 bases, J lost 1 base, and 1 base stayed unmatched. The CDR3 is 17 amino acids. Written as DNA, the CDR3 is TGTGCCAGCAGCTTGGGACAGGGGGCTTCTGGGGCCAACGTCCTGACTTTC. Protein: CASSLGQGASGANVLTF.

The chain carries TRBV28 and TRBJ2-7; 9 positions agree with TRBD1. The germline CDR1 and CDR2 sequences are MDHEN and SYDVKM. The CDR3 is 14 residues long. Trimming took 5 bases from V and 4 from J; bases not matched to a gene: 6. CDR3 protein: CASSTGGKSYEQYF. The CDR3 nucleotides read TGTGCCAGCAGTACAGGGGGCAAATCGTACGAGCAGTACTTC.

The chain links TRBV28 to TRBJ2-7, with D possibly being TRBD2 (6 bases). Trimming pared 4 bases from V and 9 bases from J, leaving 13 bases between. This CDR3 has 12 residues. From germline, CDR1 is MDHEN and CDR2 SYDVKM. In DNA form, the CDR3 reads TGTGCCAGCAGTTCGGAGGGAGTACGGCAGTACTTC. Translation gives CASSSEGVRQYF.

This clone was found once. This chain uses TRBV28 with TRBJ2-7; TRBD2 matches 14 bases. The CDR3 is made up of 14 amino acids. V shed 6 bases, J shed 6 bases, and the junction held 4 bases outside the gene matches. Germline assignment: CDR1 MDHEN and CDR2 SYDVKM. CDR3 amino acids: CASSTGLAGVEQYF. In nucleotides, the CDR3 is TGTGCCAGCAGCACGGGACTAGCGGGAGTCGAGCAGTACTTC.

This clone was seen more than once but under ten times. Within the sample, other DNA sequences also encode this same CDR3. The DNA for the CDR3 is TGTGCCAGCAGTGTTCAGGGGGCGCGGGGCTACACCTTC. Protein: CASSVQGARGYTF. J is TRBJ1-2 and V is TRBV28, with 8 nucleotides matching TRBD1. The CDR3 is 13 amino acids. Germline trimming cut 5 bases from V and 8 bases from J; bases unmatched to any gene: 7. Germline CDR1 MDHEN, CDR2 SYDVKM.

The chain joins TRBV7-9 to TRBJ1-2; 8 bases fit TRBD1. The CDR3 has 16 residues. The V gene end was trimmed by 4 bases and the J gene end by 7 bases; junction bases not matched to a gene: 14. Germline V gene sequence: CDR1 SEHNR, CDR2 FQNEAQ (reference sequence). The CDR3 loop is CASSSLKQGVGSGYTF. CDR3 nucleotide sequence: TGTGCCAGCAGCTCTCTCAAACAGGGGGTCGGGAGTGGCTACACCTTC.

This rearrangement joins TRBV18 to TRBJ2-5, with D unresolved. V lost 6 bases, J lost 5 bases, and 13 bases lay in between. Germline lookup yields CDR1 KGHSH and CDR2 LQKENI. CDR3 size: 13 residues. As DNA, the CDR3 is TGTGCCAGCTCCACTTTGAGAGCTGAGACCCAGTACTTC. Encoded protein: CASSTLRAETQYF.

The table lists this clone with a few counts. The chain is built from TRBV4-3 and TRBJ2-7; D not resolved. The germline V and J ends were trimmed by 0 bases and 9 bases, with 18 bases remaining between them. This CDR3 has 15 residues. Germline V gene lookup returns CDR1 LGHNA and CDR2 YSLEER. The CDR3 here is CASSQDYGALNSQYF. The CDR3, as DNA: TGCGCCAGCAGCCAAGATTATGGTGCCCTAAACTCGCAGTACTTC.

V and J are TRBV6-4 and TRBJ1-6; D not certain. The CDR3 has 15 amino acids. CDR1 is MRHNA and CDR2 is SNTAGT in the germline V gene. V was pared by 4 bases and J by 7 bases, with 14 bases between. CDR3 amino acids: CASSVEEGVNSPLHF. CDR3 bases: TGTGCCAGCAGTGTGGAAGAGGGAGTGAATTCACCCCTCCACTTT.

This clone was seen repeatedly, ten times or more. One junction end disagrees with the germline gene, perhaps due to a read error. The chain employs TRBV7-2 and TRBJ2-3, with 10 bases that match TRBD2. The CDR3 sequence is 13 residues long. Germline V gene sequence: CDR1 SGHTA, CDR2 FQGNSA. The CDR3 spells CASTLAGGGTQYF. The CDR3 DNA is TGTGCCAGCACCTTAGCGGGGGGAGGCACGCAGTATTTT.

V is TRBV11-3 and J is TRBJ2-3, with TRBD2 identical over 12 bases. From germline, CDR1 is SGHNT and CDR2 YENEEA. Trimming took 4 bases from V and 5 from J; bases not matched to a gene: 1. This CDR3 contains 14 residues. The CDR3 DNA follows: TGTGCCAGCAGCTCGGGACTAGCGGGAGATACGCAGTATTTT. Protein product: CASSSGLAGDTQYF.

The rearrangement links TRBV6-5 to TRBJ2-7; 9 bases agree with TRBD2. The CDR3 covers 16 residues. In germline, CDR1 is MNHEY, CDR2 SVGAGI. V lost 2 bases to trimming and J lost 0 bases; unmatched junction nucleotides: 5. The CDR3 coding sequence is TGTGCCAGCAGTTACCGACTAGCGGAACACTCCTACGAGCAGTACTTC. Its translation is CASSYRLAEHSYEQYF.

For the CDR3, the DNA is TGTGCCAGCAGCATTTTCTCCTACAATGAGCAGTTCTTC. This encodes CASSIFSYNEQFF. This sequence joins TRBV12-3 or TRBV12-4 and TRBJ2-1, with D unresolved. V gave up 6 bases and J gave up 0 bases, with 6 bases separating them. The CDR3 consists of 13 residues.

Only a few counts were recorded for this clone. The CDR3 sequence is CASRDRANVLTF. As DNA, the CDR3 is TGTGCCAGCAGAGACAGGGCCAACGTCCTGACTTTC. The chain couples TRBV25-1 to TRBJ2-6; D unresolved. CDR3 length equals 12 residues. Germline V CDR1 and CDR2: MGHDK, SYGVNS. Trimming left V 6 bases short and J 5 bases short, with 5 bases between.

This clone is a singleton in its sample. The chain is built from TRBV19 and TRBJ2-5, with D possibly matching TRBD2 (7 bases). The germline V gene encodes CDR1 LNHDA and CDR2 SQIVND (reference sequence). The V and J ends lost 5 bases and 1 base respectively, with 17 bases between them. The CDR3 is 16 amino acids. CDR3 protein: CASSFNRGGAQETQYF. CDR3 sequence (DNA): TGTGCCAGTAGTTTCAATAGGGGGGGGGCCCAAGAGACCCAGTACTTC.

The genes are TRBV7-2 and TRBJ2-1; maybe TRBD1 (6 bases). V dropped 2 bases and J dropped 6 bases, with 11 bases sitting between them. The CDR3 extends over 14 amino acids. Germline assignment: CDR1 SGHTA and CDR2 FQGNSA. CDR3 nucleotides: TGTGCCAGCAGCTTAACTAACAGGGCCAATGAGCAGTTCTTC. Translating gives CASSLTNRANEQFF.

This clone was found once. The chain carries TRBV29-1 and TRBJ2-3; no definite D call. V was clipped by 1 base and J by 1 base, with 6 bases between them. Germline CDR1 SQVTM, CDR2 ANQGSEA. This CDR3 contains 13 residues. CDR3 coding DNA: TGCAGCGTTGAAGCCCAGGGCACAGATACGCAGTATTTT. It encodes CSVEAQGTDTQYF.

J is TRBJ2-2 and V is TRBV18; 7 nucleotides agree with TRBD2. Germline V gives CDR1 KGHSH, CDR2 LQKENI. Unmatched junction bases numbered 9, after V lost 3 bases and J lost 2 bases. The CDR3 covers 17 residues. The CDR3 nucleotides are TGTGCCAGCTCACCTATGATGGGACTACCCAACACCGGGGAGCTGTTTTTT. It is translated as CASSPMMGLPNTGELFF.

CDR3 DNA: TGCAGCGTTTTGACAGGGGGAGGTAACGGGGAGCTGTTTTTT. Its protein product is CSVLTGGGNGELFF. The chain links TRBV29-1 to TRBJ2-2, with TRBD1 matching over 9 bases. The CDR3 contains 14 residues. Looked up from germline, CDR1 is SQVTM and CDR2 is ANQGSEA. V gave up 5 bases and J gave up 7 bases; unmatched junction bases: 8.

The CDR3 DNA follows: TGTGCCAGCAGCCAAGAATGGGAAGCGGGTTCACCCCTCCACTTT. This translates into CASSQEWEAGSPLHF. The V gene is TRBV14, the J gene TRBJ1-6; D is unresolved. The CDR3 consists of 15 residues. Germline assignment: CDR1 SGHDN and CDR2 FVKESK. V lost 0 bases to trimming and J lost 9 bases, with 12 bases between them.